This T cell receptor (beta chain) was retrieved from a study of cytomegalovirus exposure and HLA in healthy donors. Findings and caveats of the study: As a later analysis revealed, most CMV-associated TCR beta chains appeared HLA-restricted. Presence/absence comparisons presumed near-even sequencing depth among donors.

Donors likely had unrecorded immune exposures despite being nominally healthy when sampled. PCR employed 60 Vbeta and 13 Jbeta primers. Produced via immunoSEQ multiplex PCR; TCRdb's table is partial and in-frame only. The top ten hold 5.7% of the sample, which has 150,000 to 200,000 clones, over 60% seen once. CDR1 is SGHRS and CDR2 is YFSETQ in the germline V gene. CDR3 length: 16 amino acids. The V segment lost 4 bases and the J segment 2 bases; nucleotides outside the gene matches: 8. With respect to this clone: Its antigen is currently unknown.

The gene calls are TRBV5-1 and TRBJ2-3, with TRBD1 matching over 9 bases. Sequencing was done on a sample of PBMCs. This clonotype was obtained from a middle-aged man in good health and CMV-seronegative. The CDR3 DNA reads TGCGCCAGCAGCGGAAACAGGGGGCCCCACACAGATACGCAGTATTTT. It is translated as CASSGNRGPHTDTQYF.